These T cell receptor beta chains were read from a single sample in a study of blood T cell repertoires in COVID-19. Clones were sequenced by immunoSEQ multiplex PCR, and TCRdb holds only the in-frame ones, with some missing. The sample lists about 110,000 clones; approximately 82% were seen once. The sequenced material came from peripheral blood. The receptors shown here come from an elderly woman with active or convalescent COVID-19. Each CDR3 is given with its conserved first and last residue. Only part of the rows carry a size: once, few, many, or a class if the clone is expanded.

clone_size: -
v_call: TRBV10-3
j_call: TRBJ1-5
cdr3_length: 14
cdr3_aa: CASKNQGANQPQHF

clone_size: -
v_call: TRBV6-6
j_call: TRBJ2-5
cdr3_length: 16
cdr3_aa: CASSYSTLAGEETQYF

clone_size: -
v_call: TRBV19
j_call: TRBJ2-5
cdr3_length: 14
cdr3_aa: CASSARDLQETQYF

clone_size: -
v_call: TRBV10-2
j_call: TRBJ2-7
cdr3_length: 14
cdr3_aa: CASSEQGLADEQYF

clone_size: -
v_call: TRBV27
j_call: TRBJ2-1
cdr3_length: 14
cdr3_aa: CASSQRLADTEQFF

clone_size: -
v_call: TRBV19
j_call: TRBJ2-3
cdr3_length: 15
cdr3_aa: CASRRDRGPTDTQYF

clone_size: -
v_call: TRBV19
j_call: TRBJ1-2
cdr3_length: 13
cdr3_aa: CASSPSQRYGYTF

clone_size: -
v_call: TRBV2
j_call: TRBJ2-1
cdr3_length: 19
cdr3_aa: CATQSPLAGLAGLPGEQFF

clone_size: -
v_call: TRBV7-2
j_call: TRBJ2-7
cdr3_length: 13
cdr3_aa: CASSFLGAYEQYF

clone_size: -
v_call: TRBV19
j_call: TRBJ2-1
cdr3_length: 17
cdr3_aa: CASRHKRLAGDYNEQFF

clone_size: -
v_call: TRBV5-4
j_call: TRBJ1-2
cdr3_length: 14
cdr3_aa: CASSTRQGGYGYTF

clone_size: -
v_call: TRBV27
j_call: TRBJ2-7
cdr3_length: 14
cdr3_aa: CASSFGAGKYEQYF

clone_size: -
v_call: TRBV5-6
j_call: TRBJ1-2
cdr3_length: 13
cdr3_aa: CASSFEGGYGYTF

clone_size: few
v_call: TRBV7-8
j_call: TRBJ2-7
cdr3_length: 15
cdr3_aa: CASTEAPGQGYEQYF

clone_size: -
v_call: TRBV2
j_call: TRBJ1-5
cdr3_length: 16
cdr3_aa: CASTESGQGFGQPQHF

clone_size: -
v_call: TRBV7-8
j_call: TRBJ2-5
cdr3_length: 15
cdr3_aa: CASSSPGSLQETQYF

clone_size: -
v_call: TRBV9
j_call: TRBJ2-1
cdr3_length: 15
cdr3_aa: CASSPGTNSYNEQFF

clone_size: -
v_call: TRBV3-1/TRBV3-2
j_call: TRBJ2-1
cdr3_length: 17
cdr3_aa: CASSLLPGTSLGNEQFF

clone_size: -
v_call: TRBV2
j_call: TRBJ1-5
cdr3_length: 13
cdr3_aa: CASNLRGEQPQHF

clone_size: -
v_call: TRBV7-3
j_call: TRBJ2-3
cdr3_length: 16
cdr3_aa: CASSLQAGGLTDTQYF

clone_size: -
v_call: TRBV4-2
j_call: TRBJ1-4
cdr3_length: 13
cdr3_aa: CASSQDHGEKLFF

clone_size: few
v_call: TRBV9
j_call: TRBJ2-7
cdr3_length: 15
cdr3_aa: CASSEGGQGAYEQYF

clone_size: -
v_call: TRBV10-2
j_call: TRBJ2-2
cdr3_length: 18
cdr3_aa: CASSQASGRASGTGELFF

clone_size: -
v_call: TRBV3-1/TRBV3-2
j_call: TRBJ1-2
cdr3_length: 15
cdr3_aa: CASRPTGTSNYGYTF

clone_size: -
v_call: TRBV19
j_call: TRBJ2-7
cdr3_length: 16
cdr3_aa: CASSIPSDRGSYEQYF

clone_size: once
v_call: TRBV29-1
j_call: TRBJ1-1
cdr3_length: 13
cdr3_aa: CSVAGLYNTEAFF

clone_size: -
v_call: TRBV5-1
j_call: TRBJ2-1
cdr3_length: 14
cdr3_aa: CASSAGRSGNEQFF

clone_size: -
v_call: TRBV6-5
j_call: TRBJ2-7
cdr3_length: 15
cdr3_aa: CASKNRLAGGYEQYF

clone_size: -
v_call: TRBV4-1
j_call: TRBJ2-7
cdr3_length: 16
cdr3_aa: CASSQGRATYYYEQYF

clone_size: -
v_call: TRBV14
j_call: TRBJ2-1
cdr3_length: 15
cdr3_aa: CASSQDRGPYNEQFF

clone_size: -
v_call: TRBV2
j_call: TRBJ1-3
cdr3_length: 15
cdr3_aa: CASRAGIVPGNTIYF

clone_size: -
v_call: TRBV9
j_call: TRBJ1-2
cdr3_length: 13
cdr3_aa: CASSVGEGEGYTF

clone_size: once
v_call: TRBV23-1
j_call: TRBJ2-7
cdr3_length: 19
cdr3_aa: CASSQEENRRPRGIDEQYF

clone_size: -
v_call: TRBV3-1/TRBV3-2
j_call: TRBJ2-5
cdr3_length: 16
cdr3_aa: CASSQGASGSGETQYF

clone_size: -
v_call: TRBV10-1
j_call: TRBJ2-7
cdr3_length: 14
cdr3_aa: CASSESKATYEQYF

clone_size: -
v_call: TRBV5-1
j_call: TRBJ1-1
cdr3_length: 14
cdr3_aa: CASSPMTVNTEAFF

clone_size: -
v_call: TRBV11-3
j_call: TRBJ2-1
cdr3_length: 16
cdr3_aa: CASSFHRTSGSYEQFF

clone_size: -
v_call: TRBV27
j_call: TRBJ1-4
cdr3_length: 14
cdr3_aa: CASSHQGVNEKLFF

clone_size: -
v_call: TRBV27
j_call: TRBJ1-2
cdr3_length: 14
cdr3_aa: CASSSLGGHYGYTF

clone_size: -
v_call: TRBV5-1
j_call: TRBJ2-5
cdr3_length: 19
cdr3_aa: CASSLLGLAGGPPGETQYF

clone_size: -
v_call: TRBV5-3
j_call: TRBJ2-3
cdr3_length: 14
cdr3_aa: CASGRGLAADTQYF

clone_size: -
v_call: TRBV12-3/TRBV12-4
j_call: TRBJ1-1
cdr3_length: 13
cdr3_aa: CASSLSTNTEAFF

clone_size: -
v_call: TRBV5-1
j_call: TRBJ1-1
cdr3_length: 14
cdr3_aa: CASSYQDRGTEAFF

clone_size: -
v_call: TRBV7-8
j_call: TRBJ1-5
cdr3_length: 14
cdr3_aa: CASSLGQGTGPQHF

clone_size: -
v_call: TRBV3-1/TRBV3-2
j_call: TRBJ2-7
cdr3_length: 16
cdr3_aa: CASSPPGTFSSYEQYF

clone_size: -
v_call: TRBV19
j_call: TRBJ1-5
cdr3_length: 16
cdr3_aa: CASSMDGQGGNQPQHF

clone_size: -
v_call: TRBV6-5
j_call: TRBJ1-3
cdr3_length: 15
cdr3_aa: CASKPDGQGANTIYF

clone_size: -
v_call: TRBV3-1/TRBV3-2
j_call: TRBJ2-1
cdr3_length: 15
cdr3_aa: CASSHPGLAYNEQFF

clone_size: few
v_call: TRBV5-1
j_call: TRBJ2-7
cdr3_length: 18
cdr3_aa: CASSFTTSGNRISYEQYF